The 20 T cell receptor beta chains below come from one sample, sequenced in a study of long-term antiretroviral therapy in people with HIV. The authors ran the immunoSEQ assay, v3.0, at survey level. Sequenced by immunoSEQ multiplex PCR; TCRdb stores in-frame clones only, minus some. The table has about 11,000 clones, roughly 76% seen once. The sequencing here drew on unsorted PBMCs, taken at the start of antiretroviral therapy, before treatment. These receptors all come from a young man with HIV.

The chain joins TRBV6-5 to TRBJ1-2; possibly TRBD1 for D (6 bases). In germline, CDR1 is MNHEY, CDR2 SVGAGI. V was pared by 0 bases and J by 8 bases, with 13 bases between. This CDR3 contains 14 residues. CDR3 sequence: CASSYSLQGGGYTF. CDR3 DNA: TGTGCCAGCAGTTACTCGTTACAGGGAGGCGGCTACACCTTC.

V and J are TRBV10-3 and TRBJ2-3; possibly TRBD1 or TRBD2 for D (6 bases each). Per germline, CDR1 ENHRY and CDR2 SYGVKD. This CDR3 has 16 amino acids. V lost 6 bases and J lost 0, with 16 bases in between. The CDR3, as DNA: TGTGCCATCAGCGAACCACGGGGGCCCAGCACAGATACGCAGTATTTT. It specifies CAISEPRGPSTDTQYF.

This chain links TRBV29-1 with TRBJ2-2, with D possibly matching TRBD1 (6 bases). Per germline, CDR1 SQVTM and CDR2 ANQGSEA. The CDR3 is made up of 13 amino acids. V lost 6 bases to trimming and J lost 4 bases, with 12 bases between them. The CDR3 here is CSVDWGLTGELFF. The CDR3 coding sequence is TGCAGCGTCGATTGGGGGCTCACCGGGGAGCTGTTTTTT.

The chain has TRBV9 and TRBJ1-2, with D possibly TRBD1 on 6 matching bases. The V gene's germline CDR1 is SGDLS and CDR2 YYNGEE. The CDR3 contains 13 residues. The V end lost 4 bases, the J end lost 4 bases, and 11 bases lay between the germline ends. CDR3 in amino acids: CASSPQTGYGYTF. The CDR3 coding sequence is TGTGCCAGCAGCCCCCAGACAGGCTATGGCTACACCTTC.

The chain uses TRBV7-3 and TRBJ1-1; weak D call: TRBD1 (5 bases). The CDR3 has 14 amino acids. CDR1 is SGHTA, CDR2 FQGTGA, per germline. The V end was cut by 3 bases, the J end by 4 bases, with 12 bases between. The CDR3 region has the DNA TGTGCCAGCAGCTTCCGGGACCAACTCACTGAAGCTTTCTTT. Protein: CASSFRDQLTEAFF.

V gene TRBV9 combines with J gene TRBJ2-3; weak D call: TRBD2 (5 bases). CDR1 is SGDLS and CDR2 is YYNGEE in the germline V gene. The ends were cut back, 3 bases at V and 2 bases at J, with 13 bases in the middle. The CDR3 is 15 amino acids. This CDR3 reads CASSGPSGDTDTQYF. In DNA, the CDR3 is TGTGCCAGCAGCGGTCCAAGCGGAGACACAGATACGCAGTATTTT.

The chain uses TRBV7-9 and TRBJ2-3; TRBD1 is a possible D gene (6 bases). There are 15 residues in the CDR3. The germline V gene encodes CDR1 SEHNR and CDR2 FQNEAQ (reference sequence). V dropped 6 bases and J dropped 4 bases, with 17 bases sitting between them. CDR3 sequence: CASSRQGKRPDTQYF. In nucleotides, the CDR3 is TGTGCCAGCAGTCGTCAGGGGAAAAGGCCAGATACGCAGTATTTT.

The rearrangement links TRBV18 to TRBJ2-2; D is unresolved. V was clipped by 3 bases and J by 7 bases, with 6 bases between them. This CDR3 comprises 12 residues. Germline V gives CDR1 KGHSH, CDR2 LQKENI. The CDR3 DNA reads TGTGCCAGCTCACCCGTGGACGGGGAGCTGTTTTTT. It encodes CASSPVDGELFF.

The V and J genes are TRBV27 and TRBJ1-1; no definite D call. Germline V gene sequence: CDR1 MNHEY, CDR2 SMNVEV (reference sequence). The CDR3 is made up of 12 amino acids. Trimming took off 6 bases at V and 6 bases at J, with 11 bases between the two ends. The CDR3 loop is CASRQSTAEAFF. The CDR3 coding sequence is TGTGCCAGCAGGCAGAGTACGGCTGAAGCTTTCTTT.

The rearrangement links TRBV6-5 to TRBJ2-7; the D gene is possibly TRBD2 (5 bases). The germline CDR1 and CDR2 sequences are MNHEY and SVGAGI. The CDR3 is 16 amino acids. Trimming cost V 4 bases and J 3 bases, with 19 bases left between them. DNA for the CDR3: TGTGCCAGCAGTTCGGCGAGGGTGGTCGCCGGCTACGAGCAGTACTTC. It is translated as CASSSARVVAGYEQYF.

The rearrangement joins TRBV7-8 to TRBJ2-7; D unresolved. This CDR3 is 11 amino acids long. V was trimmed by 9 bases and J by 3 bases, leaving 9 bases between them. The germline gives CDR1 SGHVS, CDR2 FQNEAQ. CDR3 sequence (DNA): TGTGCCAGTGGGGTCAGCTACGAGCAGTACTTC. Translated: CASGVSYEQYF. Drawing the rest from reference TRBV7-8 and TRBJ2-7, the complete variable domain is GAGVSQSPRYKVAKRGQDVALRCDPISGHVSLFWYQQALGQGPEFLTYFQNEAQLDKSGLPSDRFFAERPEGSVSTLKIQRTQQEDSAVYLCASGVSYEQYFGPGTRLTVT.

The rearrangement links TRBV7-2 to TRBJ2-7; weak D call: TRBD1 (6 bases). Germline V CDR1 and CDR2: SGHTA, FQGNSA. V dropped 4 bases and J dropped 4 bases, with 11 bases sitting between them. The CDR3 has 13 amino acids. In nucleotides, the CDR3 is TGTGCCAGCAGCTCCCGACAGGTATACGAGCAGTACTTC. Its translation: CASSSRQVYEQYF.

The chain joins TRBV19 to TRBJ2-7; D uncertain. Germline CDR1 and CDR2: LNHDA and SQIVND (reference sequence). V lost 5 bases, J lost 2 bases, and 13 bases lay in between. The CDR3 has 14 residues. The chain's CDR3 is CASSPSITTYEQYF. The CDR3 DNA is TGTGCCAGTAGTCCCAGCATTACAACCTACGAGCAGTACTTC. Full variable domain (remainder filled in from reference TRBV19 and TRBJ2-7): DGGITQSPKYLFRKEGQNVTLSCEQNLNHDAMYWYRQDPGQGLRLIYYSQIVNDFQKGDIAEGYSVSREKKESFPLTVTSAQKNPTAFYLCASSPSITTYEQYFGPGTRLTVT.

This CDR3 is CASSEPGQLGEQFF. The CDR3 bases are TGTGCCAGCAGTGAGCCGGGACAGCTCGGTGAGCAGTTCTTC. The chain uses TRBV6-1 and TRBJ2-1; 7 nucleotides agree with TRBD1. CDR3 length: 14 residues. V lost 3 bases and J lost 9; bases outside the gene matches: 8. Germline V gives CDR1 MNHNS, CDR2 SASEGT.

This chain links TRBV6-1 with TRBJ2-7, with 8 nucleotides matching TRBD1. CDR1 and CDR2 from the germline V gene are MNHNS and SASEGT. This CDR3 has 16 residues. With 2 bases clipped from V and 2 bases from J, the junction kept 8 bases outside the gene matches. The CDR3 DNA reads TGTGCCAGCAGTGAACGCCTGGACAGGGTTCCCTACGAGCAGTACTTC. Amino acids: CASSERLDRVPYEQYF.

The CDR3 sequence is CSALGNTEAFF. DNA for the CDR3: TGCAGTGCCCTGGGGAACACTGAAGCTTTCTTT. The chain has TRBV20-1 and TRBJ1-1; the D is unclear. Germline V CDR1 and CDR2: DFQATT, SNEGSKA (reference sequence). V lost 6 bases and J lost 1, with 6 bases in between. The CDR3 covers 11 residues.

The V gene is TRBV10-2, the J gene TRBJ2-3; D gene uncertain. The CDR3 is 14 amino acids. V was trimmed by 4 bases and J by 0 bases, leaving 8 bases between them. Germline V lookup: CDR1 WSHSY, CDR2 SAAADI. CDR3 sequence (DNA): TGCGCCAGCAGTGGCAGCCAGAGCACAGATACGCAGTATTTT. It codes for CASSGSQSTDTQYF.

The V call is TRBV29-1, the J call TRBJ1-1; maybe TRBD1 (5 bases). The CDR3 spans 12 residues. CDR1 and CDR2 from the germline V gene are SQVTM and ANQGSEA. Trimming pared 4 bases from V and 5 bases from J, leaving 11 bases between. Here the CDR3 DNA reads TGCAGCGTTGGGGACGAAGGGACTGAAGCTTTCTTT. This sequence encodes CSVGDEGTEAFF. The variable domain in full, completed from reference TRBV29-1 and TRBJ1-1, reads SAVISQKPSRDICQRGTSLTIQCQVDSQVTMMFWYRQQPGQSLTLIATANQGSEATYESGFVIDKFPISRPNLTFSTLTVSNMSPEDSSIYLCSVGDEGTEAFFGQGTRLTVV.

V is TRBV20-1 and J is TRBJ2-5; D gene uncertain. The CDR3 is 10 residues long. From germline, CDR1 is DFQATT and CDR2 SNEGSKA (reference sequence). This CDR3 reads CRGYQETQYF. The DNA for the CDR3 is TGCAGGGGGTACCAAGAGACCCAGTACTTC.

The chain combines TRBV9 with TRBJ1-2; 8 bases align to TRBD1. Per germline, CDR1 SGDLS and CDR2 YYNGEE. The CDR3 runs 14 residues. V dropped 4 bases and J dropped 6; count of bases not matched to a gene: 8. The CDR3 DNA reads TGTGCCAGCAGCACCCTGGACAGGGAAGATGGCTACACCTTC. Translated, it gives CASSTLDREDGYTF.